This TCR beta chain emerged from a study of blood T cell repertoires in COVID-19. Study at large: Sites in the United States, Italy and Spain provided acute and convalescent COVID-19 samples. PBMCs, B-cell-depleted T cells, or T cells were the source of the cDNA or gDNA that made up the material.

Germline V gives CDR1 SGHTA, CDR2 FQGNSA. The ends were cut back, 5 bases at V and 12 bases at J, with 14 bases in the middle. This CDR3 region has 12 residues. Data came from immunoSEQ multiplex PCR; TCRdb stores just in-frame clones and leaves some out. The sample includes 200,000 to 250,000 clones, around 90% seen only once; the top ten take less than 3.5%. The sequence was collected from a man aged 30-40 years with COVID-19, enrolled during active disease. V usage is TRBV7-2 and J usage is TRBJ2-1; no firm D call. Input material: peripheral blood. The CDR3, as DNA: TGTGCCAGCAGCCTTACAGACCTCGGGCAGTTCTTC. This codes for CASSLTDLGQFF.